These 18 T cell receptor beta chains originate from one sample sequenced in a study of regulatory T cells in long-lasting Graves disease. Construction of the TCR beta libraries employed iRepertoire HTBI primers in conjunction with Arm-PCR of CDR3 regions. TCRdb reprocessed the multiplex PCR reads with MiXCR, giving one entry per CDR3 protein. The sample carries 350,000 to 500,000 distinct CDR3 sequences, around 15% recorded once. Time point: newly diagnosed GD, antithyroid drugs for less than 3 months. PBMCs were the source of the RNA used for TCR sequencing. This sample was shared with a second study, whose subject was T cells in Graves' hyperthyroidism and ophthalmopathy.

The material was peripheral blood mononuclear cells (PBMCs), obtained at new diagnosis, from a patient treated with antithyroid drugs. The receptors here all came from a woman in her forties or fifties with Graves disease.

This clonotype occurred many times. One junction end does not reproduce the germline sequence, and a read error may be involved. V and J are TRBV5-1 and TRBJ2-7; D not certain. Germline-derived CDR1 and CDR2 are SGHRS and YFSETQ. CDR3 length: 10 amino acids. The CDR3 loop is CASSPEGFNF. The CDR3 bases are TGCGCCAGCAGCCCCGAAGGGTTTAACTTC. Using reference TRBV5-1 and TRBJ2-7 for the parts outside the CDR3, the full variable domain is KAGVTQTPRYLIKTRGQQVTLSCSPISGHRSVSWYQQTPGQGLQFLFEYFSETQRNKGNFPGRFSGRQFSNSRSEMNVSTLELGDSALYLCASSPEGFNFGPGTRLTVT.

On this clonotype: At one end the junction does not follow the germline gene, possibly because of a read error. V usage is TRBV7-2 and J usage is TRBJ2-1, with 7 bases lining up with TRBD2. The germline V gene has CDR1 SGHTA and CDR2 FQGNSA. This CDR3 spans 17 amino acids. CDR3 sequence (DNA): TGTGCCAGCAGCGTAGCGGGTCGGCCCACAAGTTACAATGGGCAGTTCTTC. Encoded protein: CASSVAGRPTSYNGQFF.

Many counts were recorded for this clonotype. The DNA of the CDR3 is TGTGCCAGCAGCTCGACGGGACTAGCGGGATACGAGCAGTACTTC. As protein: CASSSTGLAGYEQYF. J is TRBJ2-7 and V is TRBV7-9, with 13 bases matching TRBD2. Unmatched junction bases numbered 4, after V lost 4 bases and J lost 4 bases. Germline CDR1 SEHNR, CDR2 FQNEAQ (reference sequence). The CDR3 length is 15 residues.

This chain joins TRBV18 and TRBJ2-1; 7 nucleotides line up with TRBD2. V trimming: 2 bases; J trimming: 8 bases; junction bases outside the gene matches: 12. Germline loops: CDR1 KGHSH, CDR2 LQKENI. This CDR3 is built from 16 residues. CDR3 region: CASSPGFQGGPHEQFF. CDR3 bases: TGTGCCAGCTCACCAGGATTCCAGGGAGGGCCGCATGAGCAGTTCTTC.

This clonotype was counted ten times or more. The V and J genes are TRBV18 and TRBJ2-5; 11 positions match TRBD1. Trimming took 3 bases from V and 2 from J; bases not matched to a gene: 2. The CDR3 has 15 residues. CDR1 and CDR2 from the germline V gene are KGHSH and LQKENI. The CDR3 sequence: CASSPRDRGQETQYF. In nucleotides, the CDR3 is TGTGCCAGCTCACCCCGGGACAGGGGGCAAGAGACCCAGTACTTC.

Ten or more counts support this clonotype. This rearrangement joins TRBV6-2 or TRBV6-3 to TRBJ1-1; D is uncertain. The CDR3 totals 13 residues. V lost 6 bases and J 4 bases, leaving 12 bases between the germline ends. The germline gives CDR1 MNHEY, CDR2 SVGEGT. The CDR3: CASRSPLGTEAFF. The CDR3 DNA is TGTGCCAGCAGGTCGCCTCTTGGCACTGAAGCTTTCTTT.

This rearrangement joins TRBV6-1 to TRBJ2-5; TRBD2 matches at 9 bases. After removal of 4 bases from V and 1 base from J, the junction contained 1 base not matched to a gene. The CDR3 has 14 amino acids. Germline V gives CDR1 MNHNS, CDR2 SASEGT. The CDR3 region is CASSASGAQETQYF. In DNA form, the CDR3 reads TGTGCCAGCAGTGCTAGCGGGGCCCAAGAGACCCAGTACTTC.

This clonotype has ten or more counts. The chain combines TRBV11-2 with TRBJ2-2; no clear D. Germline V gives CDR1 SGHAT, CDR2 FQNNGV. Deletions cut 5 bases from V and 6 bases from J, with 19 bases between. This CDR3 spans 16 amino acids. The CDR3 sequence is CASSLIANSLAGELFF. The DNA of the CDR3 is TGTGCCAGCAGCCTGATAGCTAACTCCTTGGCCGGGGAGCTGTTTTTT.

The DNA of the CDR3 is TGCGCCAGCACCCCTCGGACTAGCGGGGGCCAAGAGACCCAGTACTTC. Amino acid sequence: CASTPRTSGGQETQYF. The V call is TRBV5-1, the J call TRBJ2-5; 13 positions match TRBD2. Germline loops: CDR1 SGHRS, CDR2 YFSETQ. V lost 6 bases to trimming and J lost 1 base; unmatched junction nucleotides: 6. The CDR3 contains 16 residues.

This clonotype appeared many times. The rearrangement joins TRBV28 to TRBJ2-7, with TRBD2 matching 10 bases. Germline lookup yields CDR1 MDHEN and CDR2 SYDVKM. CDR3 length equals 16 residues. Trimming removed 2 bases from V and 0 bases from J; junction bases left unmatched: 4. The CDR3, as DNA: TGTGCCAGCAGTTTAGGACTAGCGGAAAGCTCCTACGAGCAGTACTTC. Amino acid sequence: CASSLGLAESSYEQYF. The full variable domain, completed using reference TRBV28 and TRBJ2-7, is DVKVTQSSRYLVKRTGEKVFLECVQDMDHENMFWYRQDPGLGLRLIYFSYDVKMKEKGDIPEGYSVSREKKERFSLILESASTNQTSMYLCASSLGLAESSYEQYFGPGTRLTVT.

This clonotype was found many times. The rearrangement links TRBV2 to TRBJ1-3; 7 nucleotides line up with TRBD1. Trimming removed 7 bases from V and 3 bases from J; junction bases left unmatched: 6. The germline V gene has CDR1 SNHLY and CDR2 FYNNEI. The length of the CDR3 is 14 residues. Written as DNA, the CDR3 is TGTGCCAGCAACGGACAGGTTTATGGAAACACCATATATTTT. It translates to CASNGQVYGNTIYF.

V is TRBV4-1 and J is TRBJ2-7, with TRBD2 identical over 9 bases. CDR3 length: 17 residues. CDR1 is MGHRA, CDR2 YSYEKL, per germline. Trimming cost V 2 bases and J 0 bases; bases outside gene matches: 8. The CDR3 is CASSQNRLADYSYEQYF. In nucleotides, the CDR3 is TGCGCCAGCAGCCAAAATCGACTAGCGGACTACTCCTACGAGCAGTACTTC.

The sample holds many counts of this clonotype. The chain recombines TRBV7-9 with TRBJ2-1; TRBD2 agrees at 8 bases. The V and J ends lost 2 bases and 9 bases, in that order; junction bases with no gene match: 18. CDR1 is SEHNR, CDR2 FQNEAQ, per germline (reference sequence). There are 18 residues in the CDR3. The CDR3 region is CASSLRLRGSGRVGEQFF. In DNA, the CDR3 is TGTGCCAGCAGCTTACGATTGCGTGGGAGCGGGAGAGTGGGTGAGCAGTTCTTC.

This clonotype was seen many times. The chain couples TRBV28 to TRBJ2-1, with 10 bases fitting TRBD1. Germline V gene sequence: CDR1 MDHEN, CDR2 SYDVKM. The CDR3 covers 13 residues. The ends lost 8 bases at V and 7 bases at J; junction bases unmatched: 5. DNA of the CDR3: TGTGCCAGCCTTGGACAGGGGGGGAATGAGCAGTTCTTC. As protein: CASLGQGGNEQFF.

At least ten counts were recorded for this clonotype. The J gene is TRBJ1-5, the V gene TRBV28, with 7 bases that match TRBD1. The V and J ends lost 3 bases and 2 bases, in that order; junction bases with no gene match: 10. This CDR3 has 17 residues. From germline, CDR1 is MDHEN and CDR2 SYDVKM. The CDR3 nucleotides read TGTGCCAGCAGTTTGCACCCCGAGGGGGCCGGCAATCAGCCCCAGCATTTT. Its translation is CASSLHPEGAGNQPQHF.

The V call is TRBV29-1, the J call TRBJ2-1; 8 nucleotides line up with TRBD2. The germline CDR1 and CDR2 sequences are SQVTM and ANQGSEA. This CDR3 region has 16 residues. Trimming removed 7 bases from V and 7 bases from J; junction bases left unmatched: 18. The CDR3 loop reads CSAHSGIGIQLNEQFF. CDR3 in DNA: TGCAGCGCACATAGCGGGATTGGAATACAATTGAATGAGCAGTTCTTC.

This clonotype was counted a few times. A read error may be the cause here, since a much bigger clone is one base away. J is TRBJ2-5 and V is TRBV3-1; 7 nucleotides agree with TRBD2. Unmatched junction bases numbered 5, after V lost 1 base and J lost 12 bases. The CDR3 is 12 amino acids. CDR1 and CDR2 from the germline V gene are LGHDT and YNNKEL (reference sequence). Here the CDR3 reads CASSQAGREEYF. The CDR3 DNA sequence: TGTGCCAGCAGCCAAGCCGGTCGGGAGGAGTACTTC.

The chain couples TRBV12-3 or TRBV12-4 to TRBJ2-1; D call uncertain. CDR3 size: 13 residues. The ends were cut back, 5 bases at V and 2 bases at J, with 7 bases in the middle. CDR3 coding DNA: TGTGCCAGCAGTGACACGGCCTACAATGAGCAGTTCTTC. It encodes CASSDTAYNEQFF.